A single sample is the source of the 17 T cell receptor beta chains below, sequenced in a study of shared clonotypes between healthy human individuals. Data came from immunoSEQ multiplex PCR; TCRdb stores just in-frame clones and leaves some out. The profile covers roughly 2.5 million clones, with 85% to 95% appearing a single time and 0.11% to 0.15% taken by the ten largest. Sequencing was done on a sample of naive CD4+ T cells sorted from blood. The subset: CD45RA+ positively selected. The receptors here all came from a man between 18 and 35 years old in good health.

This chain connects TRBV6-5 to TRBJ2-2; a weak D match, TRBD1 (6 bases). CDR1 and CDR2 (germline): MNHEY, SVGAGI. The CDR3 runs 14 residues. V was clipped by 6 bases and J by 4 bases, with 12 bases between them. CDR3: CASSPGQFTGELFF. Written as DNA, the CDR3 is TGTGCCAGCAGCCCCGGACAGTTCACCGGGGAGCTGTTTTTT.

The chain links TRBV30 to TRBJ1-5; tentatively, D is TRBD1 (6 bases). V shed 2 bases and J shed 7 bases, with 12 bases lying between them. The CDR3 covers 13 residues. Looked up from germline, CDR1 is GTSNPN and CDR2 is SVGIG (reference sequence). The CDR3 sequence is CAWSMGGGQPQHF. CDR3 nucleotides: TGTGCCTGGAGTATGGGGGGCGGCCAGCCCCAGCATTTT. The variable domain in full, completed from reference TRBV30 and TRBJ1-5, reads SQTIHQWPATLVQPVGSPLSLECTVEGTSNPNLYWYRQAAGRGLQLLFYSVGIGQISSEVPQNLSASRPQDRQFILSSKKLLLSDSGFYLCAWSMGGGQPQHFGDGTRLSIL.

The chain combines TRBV10-2 with TRBJ1-1; the D gene is possibly TRBD1 (6 bases). There are 12 residues in the CDR3. The V end was cut by 4 bases, the J end by 7 bases, with 10 bases between. From germline, CDR1 is WSHSY and CDR2 SAAADI. The CDR3 is CASSVQGNEAFF. The CDR3 DNA reads as TGCGCCAGCAGTGTACAGGGTAATGAAGCTTTCTTT.

The chain employs TRBV27 and TRBJ2-1; TRBD2 might be the D (5 bases). This CDR3 contains 17 residues. Between the trimmed V and J ends, which lost 3 bases and 0 bases, there was a span of 15 bases. Looked up from germline, CDR1 is MNHEY and CDR2 is SMNVEV (reference sequence). The CDR3 here is CASSLGDGKSSYNEQFF. In DNA, the CDR3 is TGTGCCAGCAGTTTGGGCGACGGGAAGAGCTCCTACAATGAGCAGTTCTTC.

This sequence joins TRBV11-2 and TRBJ1-1, with D possibly TRBD1 on 5 matching bases. Germline-derived CDR1 and CDR2 are SGHAT and FQNNGV. The CDR3 totals 13 residues. V was trimmed by 3 bases and J by 4 bases, leaving 9 bases between them. The CDR3 loop is CASSLQGVTEAFF. The CDR3 bases are TGTGCCAGCAGCTTGCAGGGAGTCACTGAAGCTTTCTTT.

The V and J genes are TRBV19 and TRBJ2-7, with 11 bases fitting TRBD1. In germline, CDR1 is LNHDA, CDR2 SQIVND (reference sequence). The CDR3 spans 14 residues. The J segment lost 10 bases and the V segment lost 1 base, leaving 6 bases of the junction unmatched. CDR3 sequence: CASSIGTGGARQYF. The CDR3 coding sequence is TGTGCCAGTAGTATAGGGACAGGGGGCGCAAGACAGTACTTC.

This chain links TRBV18 with TRBJ2-1; 10 bases are a match to TRBD2. This CDR3 is built from 15 residues. Germline V gene data show CDR1 as KGHSH and CDR2 as LQKENI. Unmatched junction bases numbered 8, after V lost 5 bases and J lost 7 bases. Here the CDR3 reads CASSETLAGSNEQFF. In DNA, the CDR3 is TGTGCCAGCTCAGAAACACTAGCGGGAAGTAATGAGCAGTTCTTC.

The chain joins TRBV9 to TRBJ1-4; 9 bases are shared with TRBD1. The CDR3 has 17 residues. Unmatched junction bases numbered 7, after V lost 0 bases and J lost 4 bases. Per the germline V gene, CDR1 is SGDLS and CDR2 is YYNGEE. The CDR3 region has the DNA TGTGCCAGCAGCGTAGGACAGGGGGAAAACCTTAATGAAAAACTGTTTTTT. This sequence encodes CASSVGQGENLNEKLFF.

CDR3 amino acids: CASSPGTGAPYEQYF. The CDR3 nucleotides are TGTGCCAGCAGTCCAGGGACAGGGGCGCCCTACGAGCAGTACTTC. The rearrangement uses TRBV28 and TRBJ2-5; 10 bases match TRBD1. The J call is doubtful: the DNA matches TRBJ2-7 better. This CDR3 region has 15 residues. Germline-derived CDR1 and CDR2 are MDHEN and SYDVKM.

This chain links TRBV28 with TRBJ1-2; D uncertain. Trimming removed 3 bases from V and 4 bases from J, with 9 bases in between. The CDR3 consists of 13 residues. CDR1 and CDR2 (germline): MDHEN, SYDVKM. The CDR3 region is CASSFSVVYGYTF. CDR3 DNA sequence: TGTGCCAGCAGTTTCTCAGTGGTCTATGGCTACACCTTC.

The chain joins TRBV30 to TRBJ2-7; the match to TRBD1 covers 7 bases. V lost 2 bases to trimming and J lost 5 bases; unmatched junction nucleotides: 6. The germline gives CDR1 GTSNPN, CDR2 SVGIG (reference sequence). The CDR3 runs to 13 residues. For the CDR3, the DNA is TGTGCCTGGAGTAGCGACAGGGTGAACGAGCAGTACTTC. Translating it yields CAWSSDRVNEQYF.

This chain connects TRBV7-9 to TRBJ2-3; weak D call: TRBD2 (6 bases). The CDR3 covers 15 residues. Trimming left V 4 bases short and J 0 bases short, with 11 bases between. Germline CDR1 SEHNR, CDR2 FQNEAQ (reference sequence). As DNA, the CDR3 is TGTGCCAGCAGCTCCTGGGCGGGAAGCACAGATACGCAGTATTTT. Amino acids: CASSSWAGSTDTQYF.

This sequence joins TRBV5-5 and TRBJ1-4; 8 nucleotides match TRBD1. CDR3 length: 14 amino acids. From germline, CDR1 is SGHKS and CDR2 YYEKEE (reference sequence). V dropped 4 bases and J dropped 8; count of bases not matched to a gene: 7. DNA of the CDR3: TGTGCCAGCAGCGGCGGGACAGGCGGGGAAAAACTGTTTTTT. This gives the protein CASSGGTGGEKLFF.

The chain links TRBV11-2 to TRBJ2-7, with D perhaps given as TRBD1 or TRBD2 (5 bases each). Trimming removed 6 bases at V and 12 bases at J, with 21 bases between. This CDR3 region has 13 residues. The germline V gene encodes CDR1 SGHAT and CDR2 FQNNGV. CDR3 coding DNA: TGTGCCAGCAGTATGGGGGACCGGCTTTCAAGGTACTTC. Translated, it gives CASSMGDRLSRYF.

V is TRBV2 and J is TRBJ2-1, with D perhaps given as TRBD1 or TRBD2 (5 bases each). The CDR3 loop spans 15 amino acids. V lost 2 bases, J lost 4 bases, and 12 bases lay in between. The germline V gene encodes CDR1 SNHLY and CDR2 FYNNEI. The CDR3: CASSEQGPRYNEQFF. CDR3 sequence (DNA): TGTGCCAGCAGTGAACAGGGACCCCGGTACAATGAGCAGTTCTTC. Full variable domain (missing parts from reference TRBV2 and TRBJ2-1): EPEVTQTPSHQVTQMGQEVILRCVPISNHLYFYWYRQILGQKVEFLVSFYNNEISEKSEIFDDQFSVERPDGSNFTLKIRSTKLEDSAMYFCASSEQGPRYNEQFFGPGTRLTVL.

This clone was picked up a small number of times. V is TRBV5-1 and J is TRBJ1-6, with D perhaps TRBD1 (5 bases). The ends were cut back, 5 bases at V and 0 bases at J, with 15 bases in the middle. The CDR3 extends over 17 amino acids. Germline V CDR1 and CDR2: SGHRS, YFSETQ. CDR3 nucleotides: TGCGCCAGCAGTGACAGTTCCTCGAGCTCCTATAATTCACCCCTCCACTTT. Its protein product is CASSDSSSSSYNSPLHF. The full variable domain, rest sourced from reference TRBV5-1 and TRBJ1-6, is KAGVTQTPRYLIKTRGQQVTLSCSPISGHRSVSWYQQTPGQGLQFLFEYFSETQRNKGNFPGRFSGRQFSNSRSEMNVSTLELGDSALYLCASSDSSSSSYNSPLHFGNGTRLTVT.

This clone was seen just once. The V gene is TRBV30, the J gene TRBJ2-5, with 16 positions matching TRBD2. V shed 3 bases and J 4 bases; nucleotides not matched to a gene: 8. This CDR3 comprises 17 residues. Germline V lookup: CDR1 GTSNPN, CDR2 SVGIG (reference sequence). The CDR3 sequence is CAWSPLGLAGGGETQYF. The CDR3 region has the DNA TGTGCCTGGAGCCCGTTGGGACTAGCGGGGGGGGGAGAGACCCAGTACTTC. Together with reference TRBV30 and TRBJ2-5, the CDR3 gives the full variable domain: SQTIHQWPATLVQPVGSPLSLECTVEGTSNPNLYWYRQAAGRGLQLLFYSVGIGQISSEVPQNLSASRPQDRQFILSSKKLLLSDSGFYLCAWSPLGLAGGGETQYFGPGTRLLVL.